One sample yielded the 6 T cell receptor beta chains listed below, sequenced in a study of blood T cell repertoires in COVID-19. The repertoire was sequenced with immunoSEQ multiplex PCR; TCRdb's copy has only in-frame clones and lacks some. Altogether hundreds of thousands of clones are present, roughly 88% being singletons, with the ten largest covering 2% to 2.5%. Input material: peripheral blood. The receptors were gathered from a woman aged 40 to 50 who had recovered from COVID-19.

V gene TRBV5-5 combines with J gene TRBJ2-3, with a tentative D call TRBD1 (7 bases). The CDR3 loop spans 17 amino acids. V lost 1 base and J lost 0, with 15 bases in between. Germline V gives CDR1 SGHKS, CDR2 YYEKEE (reference sequence). This CDR3 reads CASSLRGGTASTDTQYF. CDR3 nucleotides: TGTGCCAGCAGCTTGCGAGGCGGGACAGCAAGCACAGATACGCAGTATTTT.

The chain uses TRBV24-1 and TRBJ1-2; D ambiguous. Per the germline V gene, CDR1 is KGHDR and CDR2 is SFDVKD. The length of the CDR3 is 12 residues. Trimming took off 0 bases at V and 8 bases at J, with 6 bases between the two ends. Written as DNA, the CDR3 is TGTGCCACCAGTGATTTGTCCGGGGGCTACACCTTC. This codes for CATSDLSGGYTF.

The chain uses TRBV5-1 and TRBJ1-2; D call uncertain. Germline CDR1 SGHRS, CDR2 YFSETQ. This CDR3 has 14 amino acids. Trimming cost V 7 bases and J 0 bases, with 13 bases left between them. CDR3 residues: CASSQDTANYGYTF. CDR3 nucleotides: TGCGCCAGCTCTCAAGACACGGCTAACTATGGCTACACCTTC.

The chain combines TRBV19 with TRBJ2-2; perhaps TRBD1 as D (5 bases). Trimming took 3 bases from V and 4 from J, leaving 15 bases between them. Germline CDR1 reads LNHDA; CDR2 reads SQIVND (reference sequence). This CDR3 is built from 16 residues. The CDR3, as DNA: TGTGCCAGTAGTATTGGGCAGCTTGGGGCCACCGGGGAGCTGTTTTTT. This codes for CASSIGQLGATGELFF.

The gene calls are TRBV10-3 and TRBJ1-1; D is undetermined. Trimming stripped 2 bases from V and 0 bases from J, with 10 bases between. Germline V lookup: CDR1 ENHRY, CDR2 SYGVKD. The CDR3 length is 15 residues. As DNA, the CDR3 is TGTGCCATCAGTGAGCGGGAGGGTATGAACACTGAAGCTTTCTTT. It encodes CAISEREGMNTEAFF.

The chain recombines TRBV7-2 with TRBJ2-5; a possible D gene is TRBD2 (5 bases). The germline V gene has CDR1 SGHTA and CDR2 FQGNSA. The CDR3 covers 15 residues. V lost 3 bases and J 2 bases, leaving 13 bases between the germline ends. CDR3 loop: CASSLGTRRQETQYF. CDR3 coding DNA: TGTGCCAGCAGCTTGGGCACTAGGAGGCAAGAGACCCAGTACTTC.